This TCR beta chain is from a study of T cells in Graves' hyperthyroidism and ophthalmopathy. Study overall: Peripheral blood was secured at the point of initial diagnosis, before any treatment. Findings of the study overall: Model-based prediction identified ophthalmopathy a median 6.5 months prior to its onset. Within blood appeared most thyroid clonotypes that had expanded above 0.001.

Fresh peripheral blood, roughly 9.3 ml, was the source of the PBMCs. Amplification yielded TCR beta CDR3 regions, with RNA transcripts as the source. The HTBI set primed first-round TCR CDR3 RT-PCR. In TCRdb, the multiplex PCR reads were re-called with MiXCR into one record per CDR3 protein. Of a few hundred thousand distinct CDR3 sequences listed, 15% to 18% are singletons. As to this clonotype: Its antigen is still unknown. Sequence at one end of the junction differs from germline and may be a read error.

The CDR3 is 13 residues long. Germline loops: CDR1 SSHAT, CDR2 FNYEAQ (reference sequence). The receptor's source is a woman in her 30s with Graves' hyperthyroidism. Sequenced material: blood. The rearrangement links TRBV7-7 to TRBJ2-1; no firm D call. CDR3 in amino acids: CASSLEKFGEQFF. CDR3 coding DNA: TGTGCTAGCAGCTTAGAGAAGTTTGGTGAGCAGTTCTTC.